Sequencing of this TCR beta chain was carried out in a study of tumor and adjacent non-tumor tissue in lung cancer. On the study more broadly: The cohort had around eleven adenocarcinoma, 2 squamous cell and 1 small cell patients.

A modified ARM-PCR protocol with three rounds of nested PCR amplified TCRbeta. MiXCR was run by TCRdb on the multiplex PCR reads, yielding one entry per CDR3 protein. Of some 99,000 distinct CDR3 sequences listed, about 63% are singletons. Concerning this clonotype: Since the CDR3 does not end with the conserved phenylalanine or tryptophan, this likely comes from a read error.

No cell sorting was done before RNA was extracted from the tissue. This non-tumor lung sample came from over 3 cm beyond the tumor edge. The CDR3 is made up of 14 amino acids. Germline CDR1 is SGHNT and CDR2 is YENEEA. Sequencing used distant non-tumor lung tissue. The rearrangement uses TRBV11-3 and TRBJ2-3; D is ambiguous. The sequence derives from a man between 60 and 70 years old with non-small cell lung cancer. CDR3 DNA sequence: TGTGCCAGGAGCTTAGTCGGCTACAAAGATACGCAGTATATT. This sequence encodes CARSLVGYKDTQYI.